The 6 T cell receptor beta chains below were found in one sample sequenced in a study of blood T cell repertoires in COVID-19. Sequenced by immunoSEQ multiplex PCR; TCRdb stores in-frame clones only, minus some. The table records 40,000 to 55,000 clones, 88% of them present only once. The material sequenced was peripheral blood. These receptors originate from a man aged 45 to 65 with active COVID-19.

CDR3 coding DNA: TGTGCCAGCAGCCAGCAGGGGTGGAATTCACCCCTCCACTTT. As protein: CASSQQGWNSPLHF. The J gene is TRBJ1-6, the V gene TRBV27; the D gene is possibly TRBD1 (6 bases). CDR3 length: 14 amino acids. The germline V gene has CDR1 MNHEY and CDR2 SMNVEV (reference sequence). V was shortened by 6 bases and J by 7 bases, with 13 bases between the two germline ends.

A few counts support this clone. V is TRBV6-2 or TRBV6-3 and J is TRBJ1-5; the D gene is possibly TRBD1 (6 bases). The CDR3 runs to 16 residues. The germline V gene has CDR1 MNHEY and CDR2 SVGEGT. Trimming pared 6 bases from V and 2 bases from J, leaving 17 bases between. The CDR3 sequence is CASSLMTGLGNQPQHF. In DNA, the CDR3 is TGTGCCAGCAGCTTGATGACAGGACTTGGCAATCAGCCCCAGCATTTT.

This clone was counted a few times. The chain uses TRBV27 and TRBJ1-6; 9 nucleotides align to TRBD1. The CDR3 sequence is 15 residues long. V shed 4 bases and J 10 bases; nucleotides not matched to a gene: 8. The germline V gene has CDR1 MNHEY and CDR2 SMNVEV (reference sequence). CDR3 DNA sequence: TGTGCCAGCAGTTGGGGACAGGGTCAATTATCACCCCTCCACTTT. It translates to CASSWGQGQLSPLHF.

CDR3 loop: CASSQRSRDTQYF. The CDR3 bases are TGTGCCAGCAGTCAGCGGTCCAGAGATACGCAGTATTTT. The chain employs TRBV6-5 and TRBJ2-3; TRBD2 is a possible D gene (5 bases). Germline-derived CDR1 and CDR2 are MNHEY and SVGAGI. V was pared by 5 bases and J by 5 bases, with 11 bases between. CDR3 size: 13 residues.

The rearrangement uses TRBV5-6 and TRBJ1-1; D remains ambiguous. V was shortened by 2 bases and J by 5 bases, with 4 bases between the two germline ends. CDR1 SGHDT and CDR2 YYEEEE come from the germline V gene. The CDR3 is made up of 11 amino acids. The CDR3 DNA reads TGTGCCAGCAGCTTCCTTACTGAAGCTTTCTTT. Translation gives CASSFLTEAFF.

The chain carries TRBV7-9 and TRBJ2-2, with D perhaps matching TRBD2 (6 bases). V was shortened by 10 bases and J by 7 bases, with 10 bases between the two germline ends. CDR1 and CDR2 (germline): SEHNR, FQNEAQ (reference sequence). The CDR3 has 11 amino acids. The CDR3 reads CAIFGSGELFF. CDR3 nucleotide sequence: TGTGCCATCTTCGGGAGCGGGGAGCTGTTTTTT. Drawing the rest from reference TRBV7-9 and TRBJ2-2, the complete variable domain is DTGVSQNPRHKITKRGQNVTFRCDPISEHNRLYWYRQTLGQGPEFLTYFQNEAQLEKSRLLSDRFSAERPKGSFSTLEIQRTEQGDSAMYLCAIFGSGELFFGEGSRLTVL.